The 28 T cell receptor beta chains given below trace back to one sample, sequenced in a study of identical twins. TCRdb passed the 5' RACE reads through MiXCR, listing each CDR3 protein once. This table has hundreds of thousands of distinct CDR3 sequences, 15% to 20% appearing once. This sample was shared with a second study, whose subject was T cells expressing NK-cell markers.

Sequencing was carried out using PBMCs. The receptors stem from a woman aged 18-30 years in good health.

This clonotype has a handful of counts. The chain's CDR3 is CSVERTGYTF. In DNA form, the CDR3 reads TGCAGCGTTGAAAGAACGGGCTACACCTTC. This chain connects TRBV29-1 to TRBJ1-2; no clear D. Germline V gives CDR1 SQVTM, CDR2 ANQGSEA. The CDR3 totals 10 residues. Trimming pared 2 bases from V and 8 bases from J, leaving 6 bases between.

This clonotype appeared a few times. The chain combines TRBV12-3 or TRBV12-4 with TRBJ1-4, with 9 bases that match TRBD1. The CDR3 is made up of 17 amino acids. The trim removed 5 bases at V and 0 bases at J, leaving 7 bases unmatched. CDR3 coding DNA: TGTGCCAGCAGTGGGACAGGGAAACCCGCAACTAATGAAAAACTGTTTTTT. Translating gives CASSGTGKPATNEKLFF.

The CDR3 region has the DNA TGTGCCAGCAGAAAGGACCCGGCGGGAGTTTGGGAGACCCAGTACTTC. Translating it yields CASRKDPAGVWETQYF. The chain joins TRBV7-9 to TRBJ2-5; 7 bases line up with TRBD2. Germline V gene lookup returns CDR1 SEHNR and CDR2 FQNEAQ (reference sequence). The V segment lost 6 bases and the J segment 5 bases; nucleotides outside the gene matches: 15. The CDR3 length is 16 residues.

The sample holds many counts of this clonotype. The V gene is TRBV12-3 or TRBV12-4, the J gene TRBJ1-5, with D possibly being TRBD1 (6 bases). The V end lost 2 bases, the J end lost 4 bases, and 12 bases lay between the germline ends. CDR3 length equals 15 residues. CDR3 DNA sequence: TGTGCCAGCAGTTTACCTGGGACAAGAAATCAGCCCCAGCATTTT. Protein: CASSLPGTRNQPQHF.

The rearrangement uses TRBV20-1 and TRBJ2-5; TRBD1 might be the D (6 bases). V shed 5 bases and J shed 3 bases, with 10 bases lying between them. Germline assignment: CDR1 DFQATT and CDR2 SNEGSKA (reference sequence). The CDR3 is made up of 12 amino acids. CDR3 nucleotides: TGCAGTGCTCCCGACAGGAAAGAGACCCAGTACTTC. Translating gives CSAPDRKETQYF.

This clonotype was seen a few times. The rearrangement joins TRBV27 to TRBJ1-5; perhaps TRBD1 as D (5 bases). The V and J ends lost 6 bases and 5 bases respectively, with 17 bases between them. This CDR3 has 15 amino acids. Germline values: CDR1 MNHEY, CDR2 SMNVEV (reference sequence). The CDR3: CASRPIDRPYQPQHF. The DNA of the CDR3 is TGTGCCAGCAGGCCTATAGACAGACCTTATCAGCCCCAGCATTTT.

The chain recombines TRBV10-1 with TRBJ2-3; 10 bases map to TRBD1. V was clipped by 10 bases and J by 4 bases; unmatched bases: 14. CDR3 length: 16 amino acids. The germline CDR1 and CDR2 sequences are WNHNN and SYGVQD (reference sequence). CDR3 residues: CAITKPQGTGADTQYF. The CDR3 coding sequence is TGCGCCATCACCAAACCGCAGGGGACAGGGGCAGATACGCAGTATTTT.

This clonotype was observed a handful of times. As DNA, the CDR3 is TGTGCCAGTCTTCCCGGGGGGGACGGCTACACCTTC. Its translation is CASLPGGDGYTF. This chain joins TRBV13 and TRBJ1-2, with D tentatively TRBD1 (5 bases). V lost 9 bases, J lost 8 bases, and 16 bases lay in between. CDR1 PRHDT and CDR2 FYEKMQ come from the germline V gene (reference sequence). This CDR3 spans 12 amino acids.

The CDR3 coding sequence is TGTGCCAGTCTTGAGGGGGCGGGCGAGCAGTACTTC. This codes for CASLEGAGEQYF. This chain connects TRBV6-6 to TRBJ2-7; 7 bases fit TRBD1. CDR1 is MNHNY and CDR2 is SVGAGI in the germline V gene (reference sequence). Trimming at V came to 9 bases and at J to 6 bases, leaving 8 bases not matched to a gene. There are 12 residues in the CDR3.

The chain is built from TRBV4-1 and TRBJ2-2; D perhaps matches TRBD2 (5 bases). Germline-derived CDR1 and CDR2 are MGHRA and YSYEKL. Trimming left V 3 bases short and J 1 base short, with 9 bases between. The CDR3 runs to 15 residues. The CDR3 DNA is TGCGCCAGCAGCCAGAGGGTCCTGAACACCGGGGAGCTGTTTTTT. This translates into CASSQRVLNTGELFF.

This clonotype occurred a few times. The chain uses TRBV7-9 and TRBJ2-2; D gene unclear. Germline CDR1 reads SEHNR; CDR2 reads FQNEAQ (reference sequence). The V end was cut by 4 bases, the J end by 4 bases, with 10 bases between. The CDR3 is 14 amino acids. The CDR3 nucleotides read TGTGCCAGCAGCTCTGTCGACACCACCGGGGAGCTGTTTTTT. This encodes CASSSVDTTGELFF. The full variable domain, its missing parts supplied by reference TRBV7-9 and TRBJ2-2, is DTGVSQNPRHKITKRGQNVTFRCDPISEHNRLYWYRQTLGQGPEFLTYFQNEAQLEKSRLLSDRFSAERPKGSFSTLEIQRTEQGDSAMYLCASSSVDTTGELFFGEGSRLTVL.

In this sample, this clonotype turned up a few times. V and J are TRBV12-3 or TRBV12-4 and TRBJ2-7; no clear D gene. The CDR3 spans 12 residues. V lost 6 bases and J lost 9, with 15 bases in between. The CDR3 spells CASSPPSGRQYF. The CDR3 bases are TGTGCCAGCAGCCCGCCTTCGGGCCGGCAGTACTTC.

The table lists this clonotype with a few counts. The chain recombines TRBV5-1 with TRBJ2-7; unclear D gene. Germline CDR1 SGHRS, CDR2 YFSETQ. There are 16 residues in the CDR3. Trimming removed 5 bases from V and 0 bases from J, with 18 bases in between. This chain's CDR3 is CASRREAGPSSYEQYF. The CDR3 region has the DNA TGCGCCAGCAGAAGGGAAGCCGGTCCCAGCTCCTACGAGCAGTACTTC.

There are a few counts of this clonotype. The V and J genes are TRBV7-9 and TRBJ2-5; 12 bases map to TRBD2. Trimming cost V 4 bases and J 2 bases; bases outside gene matches: 5. The CDR3 runs to 16 residues. CDR1 SEHNR and CDR2 FQNEAQ come from the germline V gene (reference sequence). CDR3 residues: CASSSHGTSGQETQYF. Written as DNA, the CDR3 is TGTGCCAGCAGCTCCCACGGGACTAGCGGGCAAGAGACCCAGTACTTC.

The V call is TRBV4-2, the J call TRBJ2-7, with TRBD2 as a possible D gene (5 bases). V lost 0 bases, J lost 4 bases, and 10 bases lay in between. Germline CDR1 reads LGHNA; CDR2 reads YNFKEQ. This CDR3 is built from 14 residues. CDR3 region: CASSQDATIYEQYF. CDR3 bases: TGTGCCAGCAGCCAAGATGCGACTATATACGAGCAGTACTTC.

This clonotype was seen a few times. CDR3 in amino acids: CASSQTAGAGTDTQYF. The CDR3 nucleotides read TGTGCCAGCAGCCAGACAGCGGGAGCGGGCACAGATACGCAGTATTTT. The V call is TRBV7-2, the J call TRBJ2-3; 8 nucleotides line up with TRBD2. This CDR3 has 16 amino acids. The germline V gene has CDR1 SGHTA and CDR2 FQGNSA. The V gene end was trimmed by 5 bases and the J gene end by 1 base; junction bases not matched to a gene: 8.

This chain uses TRBV12-3 or TRBV12-4 with TRBJ2-7; 12 bases agree with TRBD2. The CDR3 is 15 residues long. The V and J ends lost 5 bases and 4 bases, in that order; junction bases with no gene match: 6. In DNA, the CDR3 is TGTGCCAGCAGTATAACTAGCGGGAGGTCGTACGAGCAGTACTTC. Encoded protein: CASSITSGRSYEQYF.

The chain combines TRBV12-3 or TRBV12-4 with TRBJ2-7; 15 nucleotides line up with TRBD2. V shed 6 bases and J 4 bases; nucleotides not matched to a gene: 4. The CDR3 has 15 residues. CDR3 region: CASRTGTSGRYEQYF. In nucleotides, the CDR3 is TGTGCCAGCAGGACCGGGACTAGCGGGAGGTACGAGCAGTACTTC.

The V gene is TRBV29-1, the J gene TRBJ2-7; 7 bases align to TRBD1. Germline CDR1 is SQVTM and CDR2 is ANQGSEA. Trimming cost V 6 bases and J 0 bases; bases outside gene matches: 11. The CDR3 is made up of 15 amino acids. The CDR3 is CSVRRRQGPSYEQYF. The CDR3, as DNA: TGCAGCGTCCGGCGCCGACAGGGACCCTCCTACGAGCAGTACTTC.

This clonotype has at least ten counts. The chain recombines TRBV20-1 with TRBJ1-1, with D unresolved. Germline V gene lookup returns CDR1 DFQATT and CDR2 SNEGSKA (reference sequence). V lost 5 bases and J 5 bases, leaving 15 bases between the germline ends. The CDR3 is made up of 13 amino acids. The CDR3 region is CSAPQSLGTEAFF. The DNA for the CDR3 is TGCAGTGCTCCACAAAGTTTGGGGACTGAAGCTTTCTTT.

The chain couples TRBV20-1 to TRBJ1-2; D is ambiguous. Germline loops: CDR1 DFQATT, CDR2 SNEGSKA (reference sequence). This CDR3 has 11 residues. Deletions cut 0 bases from V and 4 bases from J, with 3 bases between. CDR3 in amino acids: CSARDGYGYTF. CDR3 coding DNA: TGCAGTGCTAGAGATGGCTATGGCTACACCTTC.

This clonotype was recorded a few times. This CDR3 is CSAHHPGQGYEQYF. For the CDR3, the DNA is TGCAGTGCTCACCACCCGGGACAGGGATACGAGCAGTACTTC. This sequence joins TRBV20-1 and TRBJ2-7; 9 bases line up with TRBD1. The CDR3 runs to 14 residues. Germline CDR1 and CDR2: DFQATT and SNEGSKA (reference sequence). Trimming took 5 bases from V and 4 from J; bases not matched to a gene: 9.

This clonotype was counted at least ten times. The chain joins TRBV5-1 to TRBJ2-1; tentative D call: TRBD2 (6 bases). CDR3 length equals 14 residues. Trimming stripped 1 base from V and 4 bases from J, with 9 bases between. Germline values: CDR1 SGHRS, CDR2 YFSETQ. CDR3 sequence (DNA): TGCGCCAGCAGCTTGCGGCTAGCGTACAATGAGCAGTTCTTC. This codes for CASSLRLAYNEQFF.

This clonotype was found many times. The V gene is TRBV5-1, the J gene TRBJ2-7, with D uncertain. Trimming shortened V by 1 base and J by 5 bases, and 10 bases separated the two germline ends. This CDR3 contains 13 residues. Germline V gene lookup returns CDR1 SGHRS and CDR2 YFSETQ. The CDR3 spells CASSLRAAHEQYF. In DNA, the CDR3 is TGCGCCAGCAGCTTGAGGGCGGCCCACGAGCAGTACTTC.

This clonotype was detected ten times or more. The chain couples TRBV12-3 or TRBV12-4 to TRBJ2-7; weak D call: TRBD2 (7 bases). CDR3 length: 14 residues. Trimming shortened V by 3 bases and J by 5 bases, and 14 bases separated the two germline ends. This CDR3 reads CASSLGRGAHEQYF. CDR3 nucleotides: TGTGCCAGCAGTTTGGGTCGGGGGGCCCACGAGCAGTACTTC.

This clonotype was observed once. The chain recombines TRBV5-1 with TRBJ1-2; D gene unclear. Germline V gene sequence: CDR1 SGHRS, CDR2 YFSETQ. V lost 4 bases and J lost 0, with 10 bases in between. This CDR3 contains 14 residues. The CDR3 spells CASSPERPNYGYTF. CDR3 DNA: TGCGCCAGCAGCCCGGAGCGACCTAACTATGGCTACACCTTC.

This clonotype was found a few times. V usage is TRBV10-3 and J usage is TRBJ2-1; D assignment may be TRBD1 or TRBD2 (5 bases each). The CDR3 extends over 13 amino acids. From germline, CDR1 is ENHRY and CDR2 SYGVKD. Trimming removed 10 bases at V and 12 bases at J, with 22 bases between. CDR3 in amino acids: CATCPGLAEWQFF. As DNA, the CDR3 is TGTGCCACTTGTCCAGGGCTAGCCGAATGGCAGTTCTTC.

In nucleotides, the CDR3 is TGTGCCAGCAGTTTGGACACTTACATGAACACTGAAGCTTTCTTT. Translating gives CASSLDTYMNTEAFF. The chain joins TRBV7-2 to TRBJ1-1; D possibly corresponds to TRBD1 (5 bases). Germline values: CDR1 SGHTA, CDR2 FQGNSA. Trimming stripped 6 bases from V and 0 bases from J, with 14 bases between. The CDR3 has 15 amino acids.